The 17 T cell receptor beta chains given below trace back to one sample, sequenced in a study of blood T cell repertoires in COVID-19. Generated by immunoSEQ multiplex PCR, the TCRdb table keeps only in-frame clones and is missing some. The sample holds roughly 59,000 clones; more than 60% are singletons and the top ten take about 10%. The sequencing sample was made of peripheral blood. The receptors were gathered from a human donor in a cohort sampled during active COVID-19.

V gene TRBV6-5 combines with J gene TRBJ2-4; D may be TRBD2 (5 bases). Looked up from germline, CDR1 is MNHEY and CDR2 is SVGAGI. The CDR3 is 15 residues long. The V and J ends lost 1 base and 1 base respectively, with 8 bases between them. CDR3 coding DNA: TGTGCCAGCAGTTACTTACGCGGGGCCAAAAACATTCAGTACTTC. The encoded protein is CASSYLRGAKNIQYF.

This CDR3 reads CASSQQEFAYNEQFF. Written as DNA, the CDR3 is TGTGCCAGCAGCCAACAGGAGTTTGCCTACAATGAGCAGTTCTTC. V and J are TRBV6-2 or TRBV6-3 and TRBJ2-1, with TRBD1 as a possible D gene (5 bases). Germline V CDR1 and CDR2: MNHEY, SVGEGT. V lost 6 bases, J lost 2 bases, and 14 bases lay in between. This CDR3 has 15 amino acids.

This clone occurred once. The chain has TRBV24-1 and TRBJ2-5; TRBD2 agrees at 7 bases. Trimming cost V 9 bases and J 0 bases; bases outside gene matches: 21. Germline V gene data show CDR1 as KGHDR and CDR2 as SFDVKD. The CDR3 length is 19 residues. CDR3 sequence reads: CATADTTGGLRLYQETQYF. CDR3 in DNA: TGTGCCACCGCAGATACGACGGGGGGACTTAGATTGTACCAAGAGACCCAGTACTTC.

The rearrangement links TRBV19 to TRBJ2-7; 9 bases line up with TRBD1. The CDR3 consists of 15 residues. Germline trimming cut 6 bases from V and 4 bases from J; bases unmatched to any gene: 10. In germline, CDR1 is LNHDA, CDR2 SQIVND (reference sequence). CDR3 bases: TGTGCCAGTAGGTACCGGGGACAGGGTGAATACGAGCAGTACTTC. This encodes CASRYRGQGEYEQYF.

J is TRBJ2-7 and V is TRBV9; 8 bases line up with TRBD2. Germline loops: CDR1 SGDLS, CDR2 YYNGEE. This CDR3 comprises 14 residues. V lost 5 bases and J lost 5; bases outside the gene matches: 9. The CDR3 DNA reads TGTGCCAGCAGGCCGGGACTAGGGGGTGACGAGCAGTACTTC. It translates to CASRPGLGGDEQYF.

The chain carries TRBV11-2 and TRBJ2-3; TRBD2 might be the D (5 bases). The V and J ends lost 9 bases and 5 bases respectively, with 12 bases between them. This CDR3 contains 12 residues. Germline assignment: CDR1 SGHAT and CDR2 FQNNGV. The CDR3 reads CASSTEGDTQYF. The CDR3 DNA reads TGTGCCAGTAGCACTGAGGGAGATACGCAGTATTTT.

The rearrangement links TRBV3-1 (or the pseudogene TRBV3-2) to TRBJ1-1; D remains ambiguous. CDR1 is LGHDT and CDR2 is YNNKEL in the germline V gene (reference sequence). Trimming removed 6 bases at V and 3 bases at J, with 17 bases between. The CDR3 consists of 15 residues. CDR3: CASSYGSGGYTEAFF. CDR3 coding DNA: TGTGCCAGCAGTTACGGTAGTGGCGGGTACACTGAAGCTTTCTTT.

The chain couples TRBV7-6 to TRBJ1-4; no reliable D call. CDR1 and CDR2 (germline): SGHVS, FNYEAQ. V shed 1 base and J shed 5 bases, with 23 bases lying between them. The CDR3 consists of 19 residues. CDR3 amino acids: CASSLDERPRVGENEKLFF. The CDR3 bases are TGTGCCAGCAGCTTAGACGAAAGACCGCGTGTAGGAGAAAATGAAAAACTGTTTTTT.

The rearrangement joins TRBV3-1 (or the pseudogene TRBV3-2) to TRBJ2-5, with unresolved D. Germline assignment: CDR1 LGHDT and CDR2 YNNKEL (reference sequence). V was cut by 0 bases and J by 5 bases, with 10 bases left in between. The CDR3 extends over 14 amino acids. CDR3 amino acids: CASSQEVPRETQYF. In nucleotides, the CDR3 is TGTGCCAGCAGCCAAGAAGTCCCGCGGGAGACCCAGTACTTC.

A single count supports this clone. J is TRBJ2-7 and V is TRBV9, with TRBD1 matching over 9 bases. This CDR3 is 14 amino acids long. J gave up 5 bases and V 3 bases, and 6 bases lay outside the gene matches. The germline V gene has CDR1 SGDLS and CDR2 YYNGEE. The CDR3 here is CASSGRDRAHEQYF. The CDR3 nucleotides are TGTGCCAGCAGCGGCCGGGACAGGGCCCACGAGCAGTACTTC. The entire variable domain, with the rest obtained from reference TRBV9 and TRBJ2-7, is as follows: DSGVTQTPKHLITATGQRVTLRCSPRSGDLSVYWYQQSLDQGLQFLIQYYNGEERAKGNILERFSAQQFPDLHSELNLSSLELGDSALYFCASSGRDRAHEQYFGPGTRLTVT.

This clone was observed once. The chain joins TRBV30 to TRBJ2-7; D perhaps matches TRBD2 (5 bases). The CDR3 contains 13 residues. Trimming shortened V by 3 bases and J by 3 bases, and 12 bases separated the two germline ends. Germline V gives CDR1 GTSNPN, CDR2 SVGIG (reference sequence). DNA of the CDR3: TGTGCCTGGAGAAAAAACGGAGGCTACGAGCAGTACTTC. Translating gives CAWRKNGGYEQYF.

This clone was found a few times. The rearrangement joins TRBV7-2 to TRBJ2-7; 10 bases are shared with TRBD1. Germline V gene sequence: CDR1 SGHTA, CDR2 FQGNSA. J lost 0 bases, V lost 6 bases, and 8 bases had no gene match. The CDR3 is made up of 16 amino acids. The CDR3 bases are TGTGCCAGCAGTTCGAACCGGGACAGGGGCTCCTACGAGCAGTACTTC. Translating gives CASSSNRDRGSYEQYF.

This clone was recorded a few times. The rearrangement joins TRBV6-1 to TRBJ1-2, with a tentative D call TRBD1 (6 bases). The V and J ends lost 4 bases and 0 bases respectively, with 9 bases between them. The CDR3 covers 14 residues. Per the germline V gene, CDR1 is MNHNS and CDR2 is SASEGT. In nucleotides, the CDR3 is TGTGCCAGCAGTGTAGCAGGGGCTAACTATGGCTACACCTTC. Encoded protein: CASSVAGANYGYTF.

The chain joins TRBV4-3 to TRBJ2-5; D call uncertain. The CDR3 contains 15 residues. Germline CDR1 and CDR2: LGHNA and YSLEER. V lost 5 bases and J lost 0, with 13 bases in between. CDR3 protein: CASSAALADQETQYF. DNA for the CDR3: TGCGCCAGCAGCGCGGCGTTGGCAGACCAAGAGACCCAGTACTTC.

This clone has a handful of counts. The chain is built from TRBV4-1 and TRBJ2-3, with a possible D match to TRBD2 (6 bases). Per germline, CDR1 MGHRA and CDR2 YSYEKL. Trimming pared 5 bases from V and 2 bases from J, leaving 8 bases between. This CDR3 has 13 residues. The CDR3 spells CASSSGVTDTQYF. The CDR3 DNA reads TGCGCCAGCAGCTCGGGGGTCACAGATACGCAGTATTTT.

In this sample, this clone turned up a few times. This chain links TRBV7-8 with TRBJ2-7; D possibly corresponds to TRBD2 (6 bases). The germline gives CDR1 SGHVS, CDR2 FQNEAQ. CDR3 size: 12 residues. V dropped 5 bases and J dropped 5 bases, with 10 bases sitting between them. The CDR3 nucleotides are TGTGCCAGCAGCCGGGGGAGCGACGAGCAGTACTTC. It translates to CASSRGSDEQYF.

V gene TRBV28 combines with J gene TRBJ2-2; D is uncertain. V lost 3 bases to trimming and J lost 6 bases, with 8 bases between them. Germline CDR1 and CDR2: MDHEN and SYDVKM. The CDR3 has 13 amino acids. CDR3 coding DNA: TGTGCCAGCAGTTTTATCGGGTCCGGGGAGCTGTTTTTT. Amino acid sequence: CASSFIGSGELFF.